The rows below give T cell receptor beta chains drawn from one sample of a study of shared clonotypes between healthy human individuals. The repertoire was sequenced with immunoSEQ multiplex PCR; TCRdb's copy has only in-frame clones and lacks some. The table has hundreds of thousands of clones, roughly 77% seen once. Sequencing was performed on PBMCs. The receptors come from a woman aged 40 to 50 in good health. Some clones in this sample may be carry-over from other donors' samples. Both conserved end residues are part of each CDR3. A D gene is named only where the DNA matches it firmly. Only some rows state a clone size, as once, few, many or a class for expanded clones.

J: TRBJ2-7; size: -; V: TRBV6-5; length: 15; D: -; CDR3: CASSRQTRASYEQYF; DNA: TGTGCCAGCAGCCGACAGACCCGAGCCTCCTACGAGCAGTACTTC
J: TRBJ2-4; size: -; V: TRBV9; length: 16; D: -; CDR3: CASSPPGGYAKNIQYF; DNA: TGTGCCAGCAGCCCCCCCGGGGGATATGCCAAAAACATTCAGTACTTC
J: TRBJ2-7; size: few; V: TRBV28; length: 14; D: -; CDR3: CASSFPGRAYEQYF; DNA: TGTGCCAGCAGTTTTCCGGGAAGGGCCTACGAGCAGTACTTC
J: TRBJ1-2; size: -; V: TRBV29-1; length: 14; D: -; CDR3: CSAARGEANYGYTF; DNA: TGCAGCGCTGCGAGGGGCGAGGCTAACTATGGCTACACCTTC
J: TRBJ1-2; size: -; V: TRBV7-8; length: 14; D: -; CDR3: CASSFSLGNYGYTF; DNA: TGTGCCAGCAGCTTTAGTCTGGGGAACTATGGCTACACCTTC
J: TRBJ2-7; size: -; V: TRBV10-3; length: 13; D: TRBD2; CDR3: CAIMTSGSYEQYF; DNA: TGTGCCATCATGACTAGCGGGAGCTACGAGCAGTACTTC
J: TRBJ1-4; size: -; V: TRBV30; length: 15; D: -; CDR3: CAWSPLGSEVEKLFF; DNA: TGTGCCTGGAGTCCCCTGGGCAGCGAAGTGGAAAAACTGTTTTTT
J: TRBJ2-3; size: few; V: TRBV9; length: 16; D: -; CDR3: CASSAPLNPSTDTQYF; DNA: TGTGCCAGCAGCGCCCCTCTGAACCCTAGCACAGATACGCAGTATTTT
J: TRBJ1-3; size: -; V: TRBV6-5; length: 15; D: TRBD1; CDR3: CASSYTWDSGNTIYF; DNA: TGTGCCAGCAGTTACACCTGGGACAGTGGAAACACCATATATTTT
J: TRBJ1-1; size: -; V: TRBV19; length: 13; D: TRBD1; CDR3: CASRSGQRHEAFF; DNA: TGTGCCAGTAGATCGGGACAGCGCCATGAAGCTTTCTTT
J: TRBJ1-1; size: -; V: TRBV19; length: 15; D: -; CDR3: CASRQSGTVNTEAFF; DNA: TGTGCCAGTAGACAAAGCGGGACGGTGAACACTGAAGCTTTCTTT
J: TRBJ2-1; size: once; V: TRBV28; length: 16; D: TRBD2; CDR3: CASSTTGLAGVYEQFF; DNA: TGTGCCAGCAGTACCACCGGACTAGCGGGAGTTTATGAGCAGTTCTTC
J: TRBJ2-3; size: -; V: TRBV5-4; length: 14; D: TRBD1; CDR3: CASSRGQGTDTQYF; DNA: TGTGCCAGCAGCAGGGGACAGGGGACAGATACGCAGTATTTT
J: TRBJ1-2; size: -; V: TRBV28; length: 13; D: -; CDR3: CASTLQGAYGYTF; DNA: TGTGCCAGCACCTTGCAGGGTGCCTATGGCTACACCTTC
J: TRBJ2-3; size: -; V: TRBV6-6; length: 14; D: -; CDR3: CASSSGQITDTQYF; DNA: TGTGCCAGCAGTTCTGGACAGATCACAGATACGCAGTATTTT
J: TRBJ2-2; size: -; V: TRBV14; length: 14; D: TRBD1; CDR3: CASRRQGNTGELFF; DNA: TGTGCCAGCAGAAGACAGGGGAACACCGGGGAGCTGTTTTTT
J: TRBJ2-1; size: -; V: TRBV6-4; length: 13; D: TRBD2; CDR3: CASSAGTSNEQFF; DNA: TGTGCCAGCAGTGCCGGGACTAGCAATGAGCAGTTCTTC